This T cell receptor beta chain was sequenced in a study of blood T cell repertoires in COVID-19. Study overall: COVID-19 samples, acute and convalescent, were from the United States, Italy and Spain. Sources were T cells, B-cell-depleted T cells, or PBMCs; the material itself was cDNA or gDNA.

The CDR3 spans 13 residues. The V and J ends lost 5 bases and 2 bases respectively, with 9 bases between them. The V gene's germline CDR1 is SGHTA and CDR2 FQGNSA. The sample holds a few counts of this clone. Original analysis: Estimated nucleated cell counts came from reference gene primer amplification. Generated by immunoSEQ multiplex PCR, the TCRdb table keeps only in-frame clones and is missing some. The V and J calls and clone size come from that table; D and trimming were worked out from the DNA. The sample consists of roughly 270,000 clones, 85% of them appearing once. This rearrangement joins TRBV7-2 to TRBJ1-1, with TRBD1 as a possible D gene (5 bases). The sequence derives from a man aged 50-59 years with active or convalescent COVID-19. Source material: peripheral blood. The CDR3: CASSGRVNTEAFF. The CDR3 nucleotides read TGTGCCAGCAGCGGCAGGGTTAACACTGAAGCTTTCTTT. The full variable domain, in which reference TRBV7-2 and TRBJ1-1 provide the parts outside the CDR3, is GAGVSQSPSNKVTEKGKDVELRCDPISGHTALYWYRQSLGQGLEFLIYFQGNSAPDKSGLPSDRFSAERTGGSVSTLTIQRTQQEDSAVYLCASSGRVNTEAFFGQGTRLTVV.